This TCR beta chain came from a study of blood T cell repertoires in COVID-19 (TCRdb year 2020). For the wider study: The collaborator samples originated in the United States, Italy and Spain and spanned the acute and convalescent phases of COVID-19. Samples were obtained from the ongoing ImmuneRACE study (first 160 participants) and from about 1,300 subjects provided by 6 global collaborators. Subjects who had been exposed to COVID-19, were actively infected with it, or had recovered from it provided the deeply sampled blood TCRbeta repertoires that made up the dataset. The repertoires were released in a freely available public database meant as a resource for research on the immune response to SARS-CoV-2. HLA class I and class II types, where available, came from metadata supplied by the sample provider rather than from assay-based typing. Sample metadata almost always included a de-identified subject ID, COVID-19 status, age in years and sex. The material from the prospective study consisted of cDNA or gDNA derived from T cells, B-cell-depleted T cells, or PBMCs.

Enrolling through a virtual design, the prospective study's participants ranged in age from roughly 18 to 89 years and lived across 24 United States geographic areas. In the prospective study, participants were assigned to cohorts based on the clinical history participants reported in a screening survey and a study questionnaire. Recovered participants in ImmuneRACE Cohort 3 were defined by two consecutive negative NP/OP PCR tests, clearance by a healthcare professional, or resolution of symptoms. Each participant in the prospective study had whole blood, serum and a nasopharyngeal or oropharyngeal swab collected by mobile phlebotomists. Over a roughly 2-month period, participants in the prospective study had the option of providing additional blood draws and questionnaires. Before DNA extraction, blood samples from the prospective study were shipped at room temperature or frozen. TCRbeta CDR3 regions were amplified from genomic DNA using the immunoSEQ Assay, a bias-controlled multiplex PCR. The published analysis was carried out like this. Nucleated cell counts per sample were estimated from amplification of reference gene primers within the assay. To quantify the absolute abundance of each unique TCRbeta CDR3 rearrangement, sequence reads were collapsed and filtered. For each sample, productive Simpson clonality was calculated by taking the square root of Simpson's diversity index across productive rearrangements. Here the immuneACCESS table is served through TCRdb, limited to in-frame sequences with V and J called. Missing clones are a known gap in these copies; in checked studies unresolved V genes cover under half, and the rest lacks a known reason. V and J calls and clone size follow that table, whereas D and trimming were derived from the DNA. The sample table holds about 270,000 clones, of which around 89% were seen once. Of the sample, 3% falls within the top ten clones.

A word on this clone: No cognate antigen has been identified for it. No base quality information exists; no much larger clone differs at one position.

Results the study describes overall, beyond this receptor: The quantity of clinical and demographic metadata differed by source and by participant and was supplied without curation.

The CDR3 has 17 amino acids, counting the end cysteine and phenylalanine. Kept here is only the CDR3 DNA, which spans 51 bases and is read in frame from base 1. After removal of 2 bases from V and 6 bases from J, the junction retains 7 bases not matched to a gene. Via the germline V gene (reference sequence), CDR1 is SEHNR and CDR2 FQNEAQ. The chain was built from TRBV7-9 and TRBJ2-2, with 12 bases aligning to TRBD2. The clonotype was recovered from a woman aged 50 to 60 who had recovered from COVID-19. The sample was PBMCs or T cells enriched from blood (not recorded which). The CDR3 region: CASSLTVPSGRAGELFF. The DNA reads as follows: TGTGCCAGCAGCTTAACCGTTCCTAGCGGGAGGGCCGGGGAGCTGTTTTTT.